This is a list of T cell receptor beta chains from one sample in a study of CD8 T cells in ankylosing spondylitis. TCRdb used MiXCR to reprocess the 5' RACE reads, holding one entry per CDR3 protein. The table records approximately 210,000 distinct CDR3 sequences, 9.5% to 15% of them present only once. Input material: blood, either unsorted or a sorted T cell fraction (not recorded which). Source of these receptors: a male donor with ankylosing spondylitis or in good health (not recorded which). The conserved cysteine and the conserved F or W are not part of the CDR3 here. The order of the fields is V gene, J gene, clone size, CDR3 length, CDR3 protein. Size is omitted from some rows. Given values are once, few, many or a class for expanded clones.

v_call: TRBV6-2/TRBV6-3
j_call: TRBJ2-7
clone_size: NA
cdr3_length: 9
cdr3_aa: ASGEIYEQY

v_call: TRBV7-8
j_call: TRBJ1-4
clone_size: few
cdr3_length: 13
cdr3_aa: ASSLRTYRDEKLF

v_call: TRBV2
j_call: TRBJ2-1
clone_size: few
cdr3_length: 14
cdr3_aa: ASSPGTGGFGNEQF

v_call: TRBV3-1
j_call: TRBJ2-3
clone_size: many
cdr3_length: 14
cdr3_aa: ASSLAGPGVTDTQY

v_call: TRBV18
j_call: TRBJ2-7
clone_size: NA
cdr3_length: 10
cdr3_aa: ASLDSSYEQY

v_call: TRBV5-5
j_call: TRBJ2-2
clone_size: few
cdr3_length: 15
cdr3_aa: ASSLLAGEGDTGELF

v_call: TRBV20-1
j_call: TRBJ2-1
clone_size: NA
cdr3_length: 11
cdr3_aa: SARATGADEQF

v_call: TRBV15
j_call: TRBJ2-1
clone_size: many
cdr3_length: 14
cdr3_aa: ATSRVPASGYNEQF

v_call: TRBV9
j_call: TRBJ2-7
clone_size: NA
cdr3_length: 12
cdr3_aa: ASSPGTSFYEQY

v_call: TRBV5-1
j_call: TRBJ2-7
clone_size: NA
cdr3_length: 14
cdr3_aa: ASSYGLGDKFYEQY